One T cell receptor beta chain is described in this entry. In the source study's methods: Reference gene primer amplification gave nucleated cell count estimates. Clones were read by immunoSEQ multiplex PCR, and TCRdb kept only the in-frame ones, dropping some. The D gene and trimming were derived from the DNA, and the V and J assignments and clone size from that table. The table has 81,000 or so clones, approximately 75% seen once; the top ten hold about 12%. This specimen comes from a study of blood T cell repertoires in COVID-19. Study summary: Samples representing acute and convalescent COVID-19 were sourced from the United States, Italy and Spain. T cells, B-cell-depleted T cells, or PBMCs provided the cDNA or gDNA that served as material.

Germline CDR1 is SGHNT and CDR2 is YYREEE (reference sequence). The CDR3 is 12 residues long. Trimming cost V 3 bases and J 8 bases; bases outside gene matches: 3. What was sequenced was peripheral blood. The chain carries TRBV5-4 and TRBJ1-1; 8 nucleotides line up with TRBD1. This clonotype was obtained from a human donor in a cohort sampled during active COVID-19. The CDR3 sequence: CASSSYRGEAFF. CDR3 DNA sequence: TGTGCCAGCAGCTCTTACAGGGGGGAAGCTTTCTTT.